A single sample gave rise to the 26 T cell receptor beta chains below, sequenced in a study of blood T cell repertoires in COVID-19. Generated by immunoSEQ multiplex PCR, the TCRdb table keeps only in-frame clones and is missing some. The data contain about 68,000 clones, around 82% of them singletons. The sequenced sample was peripheral blood. The receptors come from a man aged 50-60 years with active COVID-19.

The V gene is TRBV27, the J gene TRBJ2-7, with TRBD2 matching over 7 bases. This CDR3 comprises 12 residues. The germline gives CDR1 MNHEY, CDR2 SMNVEV (reference sequence). After removal of 6 bases from V and 4 bases from J, the junction contained 3 bases not matched to a gene. DNA of the CDR3: TGTGCCAGCAGGCAGGGACTATACGAGCAGTACTTC. This codes for CASRQGLYEQYF.

The V gene is TRBV10-3, the J gene TRBJ2-5, with D tentatively TRBD2 (5 bases). The V end was cut by 0 bases, the J end by 4 bases, with 12 bases between. There are 15 residues in the CDR3. CDR1 and CDR2 (germline): ENHRY, SYGVKD. The chain's CDR3 is CAISESGGYAETQYF. The CDR3 coding sequence is TGTGCCATCAGTGAGTCAGGAGGCTATGCAGAGACCCAGTACTTC.

This chain uses TRBV27 with TRBJ2-3; TRBD2 aligns across 9 bases. V shed 6 bases and J 1 base; nucleotides not matched to a gene: 2. The CDR3 has 14 residues. The germline V gene encodes CDR1 MNHEY and CDR2 SMNVEV (reference sequence). CDR3 coding DNA: TGTGCCAGCAGCCAGCGGGAGGGCACAGATACGCAGTATTTT. It translates to CASSQREGTDTQYF.

The chain carries TRBV2 and TRBJ2-5; TRBD1 matches at 8 bases. V shed 6 bases, J shed 4 bases, and the junction held 1 base outside the gene matches. Germline V gene data show CDR1 as SNHLY and CDR2 as FYNNEI. This CDR3 region has 12 residues. This chain's CDR3 is CASRDRAETQYF. In nucleotides, the CDR3 is TGTGCCAGCAGGGACAGGGCAGAGACCCAGTACTTC.

The rearrangement joins TRBV10-3 to TRBJ1-2, with D unclear. Trimming pared 4 bases from V and 1 base from J, leaving 13 bases between. Germline V lookup: CDR1 ENHRY, CDR2 SYGVKD. There are 15 residues in the CDR3. The CDR3 DNA sequence: TGTGCCATCAGTGGCACGCGAGATTTTAACTATGGCTACACCTTC. Translated: CAISGTRDFNYGYTF.

The rearrangement links TRBV10-3 to TRBJ2-1; possible D gene TRBD2, 6 bases. Germline V gene sequence: CDR1 ENHRY, CDR2 SYGVKD. The CDR3 has 16 amino acids. Trimming removed 3 bases from V and 7 bases from J, with 19 bases in between. CDR3 region: CAISESGPPPTNEQFF. CDR3 sequence (DNA): TGTGCCATCAGTGAAAGCGGGCCCCCGCCGACGAATGAGCAGTTCTTC.

The chain employs TRBV29-1 and TRBJ2-2, with 9 positions matching TRBD1. CDR1 is SQVTM and CDR2 is ANQGSEA in the germline V gene. The CDR3 extends over 14 amino acids. The trim removed 4 bases at V and 4 bases at J, leaving 4 bases unmatched. The CDR3 reads CSVGDRGSTGELFF. CDR3 sequence (DNA): TGCAGCGTTGGAGACAGGGGGTCCACCGGGGAGCTGTTTTTT.

The CDR3 nucleotides read TGTGCCAGTAGTGATCCAGCCGGGACAGGGGGCTATGGCTACACCTTC. Translated, it gives CASSDPAGTGGYGYTF. The chain couples TRBV19 to TRBJ1-2; 11 nucleotides align to TRBD1. This CDR3 is built from 16 residues. CDR1 LNHDA and CDR2 SQIVND come from the germline V gene (reference sequence). V lost 5 bases and J lost 4; bases outside the gene matches: 9.

The rearrangement uses TRBV2 and TRBJ2-2; 7 bases fit TRBD1. The CDR3 spans 15 residues. With V trimmed by 4 bases and J by 4 bases, 6 bases remained unmatched. Germline CDR1 and CDR2: SNHLY and FYNNEI. CDR3 loop: CASSAPGGPTGELFF. CDR3 nucleotide sequence: TGTGCCAGCAGTGCCCCAGGGGGACCCACCGGGGAGCTGTTTTTT.

CDR3 sequence reads: CASSQESGLNQPQHF. Written as DNA, the CDR3 is TGCGCCAGCAGCCAAGAATCGGGTCTAAATCAGCCCCAGCATTTT. The chain carries TRBV4-1 and TRBJ1-5; no clear D. The CDR3 contains 15 residues. The V end lost 0 bases, the J end lost 4 bases, and 10 bases lay between the germline ends. The germline CDR1 and CDR2 sequences are MGHRA and YSYEKL.

The chain employs TRBV19 and TRBJ1-4; D may be TRBD1 (5 bases). From germline, CDR1 is LNHDA and CDR2 SQIVND (reference sequence). Trimming removed 6 bases at V and 7 bases at J, with 15 bases between. CDR3 length: 14 residues. CDR3 loop: CASRTGGAGEKLFF. The CDR3 DNA reads TGTGCCAGTAGGACCGGTGGGGCTGGTGAAAAACTGTTTTTT.

This clone was recorded only once. The chain recombines TRBV3-1 (or the pseudogene TRBV3-2) with TRBJ2-1; 9 nucleotides align to TRBD1. V was pared by 1 base and J by 7 bases, with 14 bases of the junction left unmatched. Per the germline V gene, CDR1 is LGHDT and CDR2 is YNNKEL (reference sequence). The length of the CDR3 is 18 residues. In DNA, the CDR3 is TGTGCCAGCAGCCAAGGAGATTTTAGGACAGGGGTATGGAATGAGCAGTTCTTC. Translated: CASSQGDFRTGVWNEQFF.

This clone occurred once. CDR3 DNA: TGTGCCAGCAGCACGGACAGGGCCTCACCCCTCCACTTT. Protein sequence: CASSTDRASPLHF. The rearrangement joins TRBV9 to TRBJ1-6; 8 positions agree with TRBD1. Germline V gives CDR1 SGDLS, CDR2 YYNGEE. The ends lost 4 bases at V and 10 bases at J; junction bases unmatched: 4. The CDR3 consists of 13 residues.

The J gene is TRBJ2-7, the V gene TRBV11-2, with 8 bases identical to TRBD2. Losses at the gene ends were 6 bases for V and 7 bases for J; bases not matched to a gene: 8. The CDR3 is 13 amino acids. Germline loops: CDR1 SGHAT, CDR2 FQNNGV. The CDR3 reads CASSPGGGTEQYF. The CDR3 DNA sequence: TGTGCCAGCAGTCCGGGGGGGGGAACGGAGCAGTACTTC.

The V gene is TRBV29-1, the J gene TRBJ1-2; 7 bases fit TRBD1. The germline V gene has CDR1 SQVTM and CDR2 ANQGSEA. CDR3 length equals 12 residues. V shed 6 bases, J shed 8 bases, and the junction held 9 bases outside the gene matches. Here the CDR3 DNA reads TGCAGCGTAGAGACAGGGATTAAGGGCTACACCTTC. Translation: CSVETGIKGYTF.

V gene TRBV13 combines with J gene TRBJ1-1; D is undetermined. With 7 bases removed from V and 8 bases from J, the gap between germline ends came to 11 bases. The CDR3 runs to 11 residues. The germline gives CDR1 PRHDT, CDR2 FYEKMQ (reference sequence). CDR3 sequence: CASIPPQEAFF. The CDR3 nucleotides read TGTGCCAGCATCCCCCCACAAGAAGCTTTCTTT.

The V gene is TRBV9, the J gene TRBJ2-3, with D tentatively TRBD2 (6 bases). V dropped 2 bases and J dropped 4 bases, with 8 bases sitting between them. Germline-derived CDR1 and CDR2 are SGDLS and YYNGEE. The CDR3 is made up of 13 amino acids. The CDR3 DNA reads as TGTGCCAGCAGCGTCTGGGGGGCAGATACGCAGTATTTT. Encoded protein: CASSVWGADTQYF.

As concerns this clone: Other DNA sequences in the same sample also yield this CDR3. V and J are TRBV3-1 (or the pseudogene TRBV3-2) and TRBJ2-7; 7 bases agree with TRBD2. V shed 1 base, J shed 2 bases, and the junction held 11 bases outside the gene matches. Germline loops: CDR1 LGHDT, CDR2 YNNKEL (reference sequence). CDR3 size: 17 residues. CDR3 in DNA: TGTGCCAGCAGCCAAGTATCTGCAGGACTAGGGACCTACGAGCAGTACTTC. It codes for CASSQVSAGLGTYEQYF.

This sequence joins TRBV12-3 or TRBV12-4 and TRBJ2-3; TRBD2 is a possible D gene (5 bases). V lost 7 bases, J lost 4 bases, and 9 bases lay in between. The CDR3 covers 12 residues. CDR3 amino acids: CASKLDSDTQYF. The CDR3 nucleotides read TGTGCCAGCAAACTGGACTCAGATACGCAGTATTTT.

The CDR3 reads CASKGLAGEQFF. CDR3 nucleotides: TGTGCCAGCAAGGGACTAGCGGGAGAGCAGTTCTTC. The V gene is TRBV2, the J gene TRBJ2-1; 13 bases are shared with TRBD2. The germline gives CDR1 SNHLY, CDR2 FYNNEI. This CDR3 has 12 residues. V trimming: 7 bases; J trimming: 10 bases; junction bases outside the gene matches: 1.

Notes on this clone: At one end the junction does not follow the germline gene, possibly because of a read error. The rearrangement links TRBV18 to TRBJ2-2; 8 positions match TRBD2. This CDR3 has 16 amino acids. The V gene's germline CDR1 is KGHSH and CDR2 LQKENI. The CDR3 sequence: CASSTPTGRGTGELFF. In nucleotides, the CDR3 is TGTGCCAGCTCAACACCGACCGGGAGGGGTACCGGGGAGCTGTTTTTT.

This chain uses TRBV4-1 with TRBJ1-5, with D maybe TRBD1 (5 bases). V lost 4 bases and J lost 10, with 17 bases in between. Germline V lookup: CDR1 MGHRA, CDR2 YSYEKL. The CDR3 totals 14 residues. The CDR3 nucleotides are TGCGCCAGCAGCCCAAACACTGCGGGGGAACCCCAGCATTTT. Its translation is CASSPNTAGEPQHF.

The chain carries TRBV11-3 and TRBJ2-3; TRBD2 matches at 7 bases. Per germline, CDR1 SGHNT and CDR2 YENEEA. With V trimmed by 5 bases and J by 3 bases, 5 bases remained unmatched. CDR3 length equals 14 residues. The CDR3 loop reads CASSPGGRTDTQYF. CDR3 sequence (DNA): TGTGCCAGCAGCCCCGGGGGGAGGACAGATACGCAGTATTTT.

This clone was observed a handful of times. The chain joins TRBV9 to TRBJ2-3; 10 nucleotides agree with TRBD1. V gave up 0 bases and J gave up 0 bases; unmatched junction bases: 25. The CDR3 sequence is 24 residues long. CDR1 and CDR2 (germline): SGDLS, YYNGEE. This CDR3 is CASSVASGGQGSYSVSISTDTQYF. CDR3 sequence (DNA): TGTGCCAGCAGCGTAGCCTCCGGGGGACAGGGGTCATATTCGGTCTCAATTAGCACAGATACGCAGTATTTT.

The chain employs TRBV6-5 and TRBJ1-1; D perhaps matches TRBD1 (5 bases). CDR1 is MNHEY and CDR2 is SVGAGI in the germline V gene. The length of the CDR3 is 15 residues. V was shortened by 2 bases and J by 1 base, with 11 bases between the two germline ends. The CDR3 spells CASSYLGQGNTEAFF. DNA for the CDR3: TGTGCCAGCAGTTACCTGGGGCAAGGGAACACTGAAGCTTTCTTT.

In its sample, this clone was seen a few times. The chain has TRBV19 and TRBJ1-2; D might be TRBD1 (5 bases). This CDR3 region has 16 residues. Trimming removed 2 bases from V and 3 bases from J, with 16 bases in between. Germline V gives CDR1 LNHDA, CDR2 SQIVND (reference sequence). This chain's CDR3 is CASSISGAEGHYGYTF. DNA for the CDR3: TGTGCCAGTAGTATAAGCGGGGCAGAGGGTCACTATGGCTACACCTTC.